Presented here are 21 T cell receptor beta chains from one specimen sequenced in a study of blood T cell repertoires in COVID-19. Sequenced by immunoSEQ multiplex PCR; TCRdb stores in-frame clones only, minus some. Counted here are about 90,000 clones, approximately 90% occurring once; the ten biggest clones make up under 2.5%. Sequences were obtained from peripheral blood. The source of these receptors is a human donor with active COVID-19. The donor label of this sample is uncertain.

V is TRBV5-5 and J is TRBJ2-1; no clear D. The V and J ends lost 4 bases and 2 bases respectively, with 13 bases between them. This CDR3 has 15 residues. CDR1 and CDR2 (germline): SGHKS, YYEKEE (reference sequence). The CDR3 nucleotides are TGTGCCAGCAGCCTGGCCGAGGTTGCCTACAATGAGCAGTTCTTC. Residues: CASSLAEVAYNEQFF.

The chain is built from TRBV27 and TRBJ1-4; the match to TRBD1 covers 11 bases. V was pared by 3 bases and J by 6 bases, with 9 bases of the junction left unmatched. Germline V gene sequence: CDR1 MNHEY, CDR2 SMNVEV (reference sequence). The length of the CDR3 is 17 residues. The CDR3, as DNA: TGTGCCAGCAGTTTCCGCGGACAGGGGGCGCGGGATGAAAAACTGTTTTTT. It translates to CASSFRGQGARDEKLFF.

The chain joins TRBV7-9 to TRBJ2-1, with 9 bases that match TRBD2. The CDR3 spans 16 residues. After removal of 3 bases from V and 0 bases from J, the junction contained 3 bases not matched to a gene. Germline CDR1 is SEHNR and CDR2 is FQNEAQ (reference sequence). CDR3 coding DNA: TGTGCCAGCAGCTTGAGGGGACTAGCCTCCTACAATGAGCAGTTCTTC. It encodes CASSLRGLASYNEQFF.

This chain links TRBV5-6 with TRBJ2-3; the D gene is possibly TRBD2 (6 bases). Germline assignment: CDR1 SGHDT and CDR2 YYEEEE. Trimming took off 4 bases at V and 2 bases at J, with 14 bases between the two ends. The CDR3 spans 15 residues. The CDR3 region is CASSHSGLDTDTQYF. CDR3 coding DNA: TGTGCCAGCAGCCACAGCGGGTTAGACACAGATACGCAGTATTTT.

The V call is TRBV9, the J call TRBJ1-1; D is unclear. Germline lookup yields CDR1 SGDLS and CDR2 YYNGEE. The CDR3 runs 15 residues. V lost 0 bases and J 3 bases, leaving 12 bases between the germline ends. The CDR3 DNA is TGTGCCAGCAGCGTAGGTCTCCGACGGGACACTGAAGCTTTCTTT. This sequence encodes CASSVGLRRDTEAFF.

The CDR3 loop is CASSQTGLVNYGYTF. CDR3 DNA sequence: TGCGCCAGCAGTCAAACAGGTCTGGTTAACTATGGCTACACCTTC. The chain joins TRBV23-1 to TRBJ1-2, with D perhaps matching TRBD1 (5 bases). TRBV23-1 is designated an ORF whose function remains uncertain. V dropped 2 bases and J dropped 1 base, with 11 bases sitting between them. The CDR3 consists of 15 residues.

The chain joins TRBV5-4 to TRBJ1-6; TRBD1 agrees at 7 bases. The CDR3 extends over 14 amino acids. V shed 3 bases, J shed 8 bases, and the junction held 5 bases outside the gene matches. Germline-derived CDR1 and CDR2 are SGHNT and YYREEE (reference sequence). The CDR3 coding sequence is TGTGCCAGCAGCTCAACAGGGGATGATTCACCCCTCCACTTT. Translation: CASSSTGDDSPLHF.

The chain is built from TRBV9 and TRBJ2-3, with 13 bases identical to TRBD2. This CDR3 spans 18 amino acids. J lost 0 bases, V lost 1 base, and 5 bases had no gene match. The germline CDR1 and CDR2 sequences are SGDLS and YYNGEE. The CDR3 sequence: CASSVRLAGGRSTDTQYF. For the CDR3, the DNA is TGTGCCAGCAGCGTAAGACTAGCGGGGGGCCGGAGCACAGATACGCAGTATTTT.

The genes are TRBV7-2 and TRBJ1-2; 7 positions agree with TRBD1. Germline lookup yields CDR1 SGHTA and CDR2 FQGNSA. This CDR3 is built from 16 residues. Trimming at V came to 1 base and at J to 4 bases, leaving 9 bases not matched to a gene. This CDR3 reads CASSLVPGQLFYGYTF. The CDR3 DNA sequence: TGTGCCAGCAGCTTAGTACCGGGACAGCTTTTCTATGGCTACACCTTC.

This chain uses TRBV4-1 with TRBJ1-1; a weak D match, TRBD1 (6 bases). Germline CDR1 MGHRA, CDR2 YSYEKL. This CDR3 comprises 15 residues. Trimming left V 3 bases short and J 1 base short, with 12 bases between. The DNA of the CDR3 is TGCGCCAGCAGCCATGTCGGGGGGCAGAACACTGAAGCTTTCTTT. This gives the protein CASSHVGGQNTEAFF.

This chain links TRBV5-8 with TRBJ2-1; 16 nucleotides line up with TRBD2. Germline V CDR1 and CDR2: SGHTS, YDEGEE. With 2 bases clipped from V and 4 bases from J, the junction kept 9 bases outside the gene matches. The CDR3 is 19 amino acids. CDR3 sequence (DNA): TGTGCCAGCAGCTTTCTTGGGACTAGCGGGGGGGCCGGGTACAATGAGCAGTTCTTC. Its translation is CASSFLGTSGGAGYNEQFF.

The V gene is TRBV27, the J gene TRBJ1-1, with 7 bases fitting TRBD1. The germline V gene encodes CDR1 MNHEY and CDR2 SMNVEV (reference sequence). V was pared by 6 bases and J by 7 bases, with 8 bases of the junction left unmatched. The CDR3 covers 13 residues. The CDR3 bases are TGTGCCAGCAGCCTTACATACAGGGGTGAAGCTTTCTTT. As protein: CASSLTYRGEAFF.

The rearrangement uses TRBV3-1 (or the pseudogene TRBV3-2) and TRBJ2-7, with a weak D call TRBD2 (5 bases). V was cut by 6 bases and J by 4 bases, with 13 bases left in between. The CDR3 has 13 amino acids. The germline V gene encodes CDR1 LGHDT and CDR2 YNNKEL (reference sequence). The CDR3 region has the DNA TGTGCCAGCAGTCGGACTGTAGGATACGAGCAGTACTTC. Protein product: CASSRTVGYEQYF.

This clone was counted between two and nine times. This sequence joins TRBV19 and TRBJ2-2; TRBD2 aligns across 8 bases. Germline V CDR1 and CDR2: LNHDA, SQIVND (reference sequence). This CDR3 is built from 14 residues. Trimming took 9 bases from V and 0 from J; bases not matched to a gene: 3. Here the CDR3 reads CASRGGPNTGELFF. Here the CDR3 DNA reads TGTGCCAGCCGGGGGGGCCCGAACACCGGGGAGCTGTTTTTT.

This clone was recorded many times. The rearrangement links TRBV7-8 to TRBJ2-1; 8 bases line up with TRBD1. Germline CDR1 reads SGHVS; CDR2 reads FQNEAQ. The CDR3 spans 17 residues. Trimming took 5 bases from V and 9 from J; bases not matched to a gene: 18. The DNA for the CDR3 is TGTGCCAGCAGCCTGAGAGGCGGACAGGGCAATTGGCGTGAGCAGTTCTTC. The encoded protein is CASSLRGGQGNWREQFF.

V and J are TRBV7-8 and TRBJ1-2; the D is unclear. This CDR3 is built from 13 residues. Germline CDR1 and CDR2: SGHVS and FQNEAQ. V gave up 5 bases and J gave up 2 bases, with 9 bases separating them. For the CDR3, the DNA is TGTGCCAGCAGCCCGACGGAGAACTATGGCTACACCTTC. Amino acids: CASSPTENYGYTF.

The gene calls are TRBV5-5 and TRBJ1-3; 8 bases are a match to TRBD1. J lost 4 bases, V lost 4 bases, and 1 base had no gene match. The germline CDR1 and CDR2 sequences are SGHKS and YYEKEE (reference sequence). This CDR3 is built from 13 residues. The CDR3 loop reads CASSRTGGNTIYF. The CDR3 DNA follows: TGTGCCAGCAGCCGGACAGGGGGAAACACCATATATTTT.

This clone was counted once. V and J are TRBV11-2 and TRBJ2-3; TRBD2 matches 7 bases. The germline gives CDR1 SGHAT, CDR2 FQNNGV. V shed 1 base and J 0 bases; nucleotides not matched to a gene: 10. The CDR3 length is 18 residues. CDR3 protein: CASSLGRGSGRSTDTQYF. DNA for the CDR3: TGTGCCAGCAGCTTAGGAAGGGGTAGCGGGCGAAGCACAGATACGCAGTATTTT.

This rearrangement joins TRBV5-6 to TRBJ2-3, with TRBD1 matching 9 bases. The V segment lost 4 bases and the J segment 3 bases; nucleotides outside the gene matches: 9. CDR3 length equals 16 residues. Germline CDR1 SGHDT, CDR2 YYEEEE. In DNA form, the CDR3 reads TGTGCCAGCAGCCTGGTCAACAGGGGGCAGACAGATACGCAGTATTTT. Translated, it gives CASSLVNRGQTDTQYF.

This clone was counted a single time. This sequence joins TRBV6-5 and TRBJ1-1; a possible D gene is TRBD1 (6 bases). V was trimmed by 11 bases and J by 2 bases, leaving 15 bases between them. Germline V gene data show CDR1 as MNHEY and CDR2 as SVGAGI. The CDR3 length is 13 residues. The CDR3 DNA reads as TGTGCCGCCTTTAGGGGGATTAACACTGAAGCTTTCTTT. This translates into CAAFRGINTEAFF.

The chain recombines TRBV7-3 with TRBJ2-4; TRBD1 is a possible D gene (6 bases). The germline V gene has CDR1 SGHTA and CDR2 FQGTGA. V lost 3 bases, J lost 6 bases, and 9 bases lay in between. The CDR3 has 13 residues. The CDR3 DNA reads TGTGCCAGCAGCTTGGACAGCGGAAACATTCAGTACTTC. It encodes CASSLDSGNIQYF.